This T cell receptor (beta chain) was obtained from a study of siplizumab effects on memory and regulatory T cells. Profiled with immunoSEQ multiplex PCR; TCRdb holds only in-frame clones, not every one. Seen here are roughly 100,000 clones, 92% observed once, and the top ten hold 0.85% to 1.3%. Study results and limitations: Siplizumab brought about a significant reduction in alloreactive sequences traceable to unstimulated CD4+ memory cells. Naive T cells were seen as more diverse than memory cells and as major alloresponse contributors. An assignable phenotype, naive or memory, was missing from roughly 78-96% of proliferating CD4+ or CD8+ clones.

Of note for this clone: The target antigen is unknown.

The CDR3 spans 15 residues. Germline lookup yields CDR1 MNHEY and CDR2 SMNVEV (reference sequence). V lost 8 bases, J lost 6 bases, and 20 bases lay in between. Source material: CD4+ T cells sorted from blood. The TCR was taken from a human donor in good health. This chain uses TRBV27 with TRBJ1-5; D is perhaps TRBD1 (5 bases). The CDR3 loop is CASRPPGPSGQPQHF. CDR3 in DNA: TGTGCCAGCCGACCCCCGGGACCTTCTGGTCAGCCCCAGCATTTT.